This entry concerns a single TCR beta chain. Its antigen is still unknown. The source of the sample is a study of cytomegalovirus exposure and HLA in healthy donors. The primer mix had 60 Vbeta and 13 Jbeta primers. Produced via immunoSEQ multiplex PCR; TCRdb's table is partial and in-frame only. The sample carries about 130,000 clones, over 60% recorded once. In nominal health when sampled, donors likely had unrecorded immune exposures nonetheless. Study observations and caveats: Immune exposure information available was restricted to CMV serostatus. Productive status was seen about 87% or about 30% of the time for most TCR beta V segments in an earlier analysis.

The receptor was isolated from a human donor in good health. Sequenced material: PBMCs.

CDR3 nucleotides: TGTGCCAGCAGTGACTTTGCGGGGCCCTTGAAGGGCCAGCATTTT. Encoded protein: CASSDFAGPLKGQHF. V and J are TRBV6-4 and TRBJ1-5; weak D call: TRBD1 (5 bases). This CDR3 spans 15 amino acids. V lost 1 base, J lost 12 bases, and 19 bases lay in between. Germline CDR1 MRHNA, CDR2 SNTAGT.